Here is one T cell receptor (beta chain) with its context. This sample was taken from a study of T cell changes during pregnancy in multiple sclerosis. With V trimmed by 2 bases and J by 6 bases, 3 bases remained unmatched. Germline assignment: CDR1 SGHNT and CDR2 YYREEE (reference sequence). CDR3 length: 15 residues. Data came from immunoSEQ multiplex PCR; TCRdb stores just in-frame clones and leaves some out. The sample holds some 100,000 clones; 85% to 95% are singletons and the top ten take 1.2%. This TCR came from a female donor with multiple sclerosis, enrolled in a pregnancy study. V gene TRBV5-4 combines with J gene TRBJ2-3; 13 bases agree with TRBD2. The specimen was peripheral blood, collected in the second trimester of pregnancy. The CDR3 sequence: CASSLRTSGSDTQYF. The CDR3 DNA reads TGTGCCAGCAGCTTACGGACTAGCGGGAGTGATACGCAGTATTTT. Filled out from reference TRBV5-4 and TRBJ2-3, the complete variable domain reads ETGVTQSPTHLIKTRGQQVTLRCSSQSGHNTVSWYQQALGQGPQFIFQYYREEENGRGNFPPRFSGLQFPNYSSELNVNALELDDSALYLCASSLRTSGSDTQYFGPGTRLTVL.